These 20 T cell receptor beta chains were all obtained from the same sample, sequenced in a study of OX40 agonist ivuxolimab in advanced cancers. Here immunoSEQ multiplex PCR was the method, and the copy in TCRdb shows in-frame clones only, minus some. The sample contains tens of thousands of clones, roughly 84% of which appear only once. Sample: CD4+ or CD8+ T cells sorted from blood, taken in a trial of the OX40 agonist ivuxolimab. The source of these receptors is an adult with an advanced solid tumor such as melanoma, head and neck, liver or kidney cancer.

The chain links TRBV19 to TRBJ2-1, with 11 bases identical to TRBD2. V trimming: 7 bases; J trimming: 2 bases; junction bases outside the gene matches: 10. The CDR3 length is 17 residues. The V gene's germline CDR1 is LNHDA and CDR2 SQIVND (reference sequence). CDR3 DNA sequence: TGTGCCAGTACGGGTGAGGTTAGCGGGAGGGCCTACAATGAGCAGTTCTTC. Translated, it gives CASTGEVSGRAYNEQFF.

The count of this clone is one. The J gene is TRBJ1-5, the V gene TRBV28; TRBD1 aligns across 9 bases. The CDR3 consists of 15 residues. Trimming removed 8 bases from V and 6 bases from J; junction bases left unmatched: 11. Germline CDR1 is MDHEN and CDR2 is SYDVKM. The CDR3 DNA is TGTGCCAGCCTAGACTTGGGACAGGGCTTTCAGCCCCAGCATTTT. Amino acid sequence: CASLDLGQGFQPQHF. Supplemented by reference TRBV28 and TRBJ1-5, the full variable domain reads DVKVTQSSRYLVKRTGEKVFLECVQDMDHENMFWYRQDPGLGLRLIYFSYDVKMKEKGDIPEGYSVSREKKERFSLILESASTNQTSMYLCASLDLGQGFQPQHFGDGTRLSIL.

The chain combines TRBV6-1 with TRBJ2-3, with 13 positions matching TRBD2. J gave up 5 bases and V 6 bases, and 5 bases lay outside the gene matches. This CDR3 comprises 15 residues. Germline V gene data show CDR1 as MNHNS and CDR2 as SASEGT. The CDR3 protein is CASRGLAGSGDTQYF. The CDR3 bases are TGTGCCAGCAGGGGACTAGCGGGATCGGGAGATACGCAGTATTTT.

The chain is built from TRBV27 and TRBJ2-2; 11 nucleotides align to TRBD2. J gave up 5 bases and V 6 bases, and 11 bases lay outside the gene matches. Germline CDR1 is MNHEY and CDR2 is SMNVEV (reference sequence). This CDR3 spans 17 amino acids. The CDR3 nucleotides read TGTGCCAGCAGGGGGGGCGGGCTAGCGGGAGGTACCGGGGAGCTGTTTTTT. The encoded protein is CASRGGGLAGGTGELFF.

V usage is TRBV23-1 and J usage is TRBJ1-1; TRBD1 matches 12 bases. TRBV23-1 is given ORF status, its function remaining uncertain. This CDR3 is 18 amino acids long. Trimming at V came to 3 bases and at J to 1 base, leaving 9 bases not matched to a gene. CDR3 nucleotide sequence: TGCGCCAGCAGTCAGACCCGGGACAGGGGGCGGGGGAACACTGAAGCTTTCTTT. Encoded protein: CASSQTRDRGRGNTEAFF.

The chain recombines TRBV9 with TRBJ2-3; 10 positions match TRBD2. There are 15 residues in the CDR3. V lost 3 bases and J lost 2; bases outside the gene matches: 3. CDR1 and CDR2 (germline): SGDLS, YYNGEE. The DNA for the CDR3 is TGTGCCAGCAGCGAACTAGCGGGGACCACAGATACGCAGTATTTT. It translates to CASSELAGTTDTQYF.

This clone was observed a handful of times. The rearrangement uses TRBV28 and TRBJ1-4, with TRBD1 matching over 8 bases. Germline loops: CDR1 MDHEN, CDR2 SYDVKM. V lost 5 bases and J lost 4; bases outside the gene matches: 9. This CDR3 comprises 16 residues. The CDR3 DNA follows: TGTGCCAGCAGTCACCTTCAGACAGGGGATAATGAAAAACTGTTTTTT. Residues: CASSHLQTGDNEKLFF. Full variable domain (outside the CDR3, taken from reference TRBV28 and TRBJ1-4): DVKVTQSSRYLVKRTGEKVFLECVQDMDHENMFWYRQDPGLGLRLIYFSYDVKMKEKGDIPEGYSVSREKKERFSLILESASTNQTSMYLCASSHLQTGDNEKLFFGSGTQLSVL.

The chain is built from TRBV29-1 and TRBJ1-6; D is unresolved. This CDR3 is built from 13 residues. CDR1 is SQVTM and CDR2 is ANQGSEA in the germline V gene. Trimming cost V 4 bases and J 0 bases, with 4 bases left between them. The CDR3: CSVASSYNSPLHF. The CDR3 nucleotides read TGCAGCGTTGCGAGCTCCTATAATTCACCCCTCCACTTT.

The rearrangement links TRBV5-1 to TRBJ1-1; no reliable D call. The V gene lost 4 bases and the J gene lost 5 bases, with 18 bases spanning the gap. The CDR3 is made up of 15 amino acids. Germline assignment: CDR1 SGHRS and CDR2 YFSETQ. CDR3 in amino acids: CASSPDKGGRTEAFF. CDR3 coding DNA: TGCGCCAGCAGCCCGGATAAGGGCGGAAGGACTGAAGCTTTCTTT.

The chain couples TRBV6-1 to TRBJ1-2, with D possibly matching TRBD1 (6 bases). The length of the CDR3 is 14 residues. CDR1 is MNHNS and CDR2 is SASEGT in the germline V gene. Trimming pared 7 bases from V and 3 bases from J, leaving 15 bases between. The CDR3 DNA follows: TGTGCCAGCACCCCAGGAGGGGGTGACTATGGCTACACCTTC. It translates to CASTPGGGDYGYTF.

The J gene is TRBJ2-1, the V gene TRBV15, with D unclear. With 0 bases removed from V and 2 bases from J, the gap between germline ends came to 8 bases. Per the germline V gene, CDR1 is LNHNV and CDR2 is YYDKDF (reference sequence). This CDR3 comprises 15 residues. CDR3 protein: CATSRDRGTYNEQFF. The CDR3 nucleotides are TGTGCCACCAGCAGAGATCGAGGAACCTACAATGAGCAGTTCTTC. The whole variable domain, remainder taken from reference TRBV15 and TRBJ2-1, is DAMVIQNPRYQVTQFGKPVTLSCSQTLNHNVMYWYQQKSSQAPKLLFHYYDKDFNNEADTPDNFQSRRPNTSFCFLDIRSPGLGDTAMYLCATSRDRGTYNEQFFGPGTRLTVL.

The chain employs TRBV6-5 and TRBJ1-3; the D is unclear. Looked up from germline, CDR1 is MNHEY and CDR2 is SVGAGI. CDR3 size: 14 residues. The V end lost 4 bases, the J end lost 0 bases, and 7 bases lay between the germline ends. CDR3 sequence (DNA): TGTGCCAGCAGTTTTGGTAGCTCTGGAAACACCATATATTTT. This codes for CASSFGSSGNTIYF.

V and J are TRBV5-1 and TRBJ2-5, with unresolved D. V was trimmed by 1 base and J by 4 bases, leaving 11 bases between them. Germline lookup yields CDR1 SGHRS and CDR2 YFSETQ. The CDR3 runs 14 residues. The CDR3 is CASSLYIQRETQYF. CDR3 in DNA: TGCGCCAGCAGCTTGTACATACAACGAGAGACCCAGTACTTC. Full variable domain (missing parts from reference TRBV5-1 and TRBJ2-5): KAGVTQTPRYLIKTRGQQVTLSCSPISGHRSVSWYQQTPGQGLQFLFEYFSETQRNKGNFPGRFSGRQFSNSRSEMNVSTLELGDSALYLCASSLYIQRETQYFGPGTRLLVL.

This chain connects TRBV2 to TRBJ1-6; D is unclear. Germline CDR1 is SNHLY and CDR2 is FYNNEI. The CDR3 is 11 residues long. Trimming cost V 1 base and J 9 bases, with 1 base left between them. CDR3 DNA sequence: TGTGCCAGCAGTGAAGGTTCACCCCTCCACTTT. Amino acids: CASSEGSPLHF.

The CDR3 DNA sequence: TGTGCCAGCAGCTTTGGGACAGGGGAAACGAACACTGAAGCTTTCTTT. This codes for CASSFGTGETNTEAFF. This chain joins TRBV7-8 and TRBJ1-1; 10 bases match TRBD1. The CDR3 is 16 amino acids. CDR1 and CDR2 from the germline V gene are SGHVS and FQNEAQ. The junction had 5 bases not matched to a gene; V was cut back by 3 bases and J by 1 base.

This chain connects TRBV6-5 to TRBJ1-2; tentatively, D is TRBD1 (6 bases). The germline CDR1 and CDR2 sequences are MNHEY and SVGAGI. CDR3 length: 14 residues. V was pared by 6 bases and J by 6 bases, with 17 bases between. The DNA of the CDR3 is TGTGCCAGCAGCCCATACACAGGGTCTCATGGCTACACCTTC. Encoded protein: CASSPYTGSHGYTF.

This chain connects TRBV29-1 to TRBJ2-3; D gene ambiguous. Germline V lookup: CDR1 SQVTM, CDR2 ANQGSEA. V was clipped by 2 bases and J by 5 bases, with 5 bases between them. This CDR3 has 11 amino acids. CDR3 sequence (DNA): TGCAGCGTTGAAATGAAAGATACGCAGTATTTT. It specifies CSVEMKDTQYF.

J is TRBJ2-2 and V is TRBV27; 9 positions agree with TRBD2. The CDR3 has 16 amino acids. The V gene's germline CDR1 is MNHEY and CDR2 SMNVEV (reference sequence). V was pared by 5 bases and J by 4 bases, with 8 bases of the junction left unmatched. CDR3 DNA sequence: TGTGCCAGCAGTCCGTTCGCGGGAGGGAGCACCGGGGAGCTGTTTTTT. This sequence encodes CASSPFAGGSTGELFF.

The rearrangement uses TRBV28 and TRBJ1-2; maybe TRBD1 (6 bases). The CDR3 is 14 amino acids. Looked up from germline, CDR1 is MDHEN and CDR2 is SYDVKM. Trimming stripped 4 bases from V and 5 bases from J, with 14 bases between. The CDR3 DNA sequence: TGTGCCAGCAGTTCTTATCAGGGGAATTATGGCTACACCTTC. This gives the protein CASSSYQGNYGYTF.

This clone was seen a few times. The chain recombines TRBV28 with TRBJ2-5, with D possibly being TRBD2 (5 bases). There are 13 residues in the CDR3. Germline assignment: CDR1 MDHEN and CDR2 SYDVKM. Trimming cost V 3 bases and J 4 bases, with 9 bases left between them. The CDR3 protein is CASSFRGGETQYF. CDR3 nucleotide sequence: TGTGCCAGCAGTTTCCGGGGTGGAGAGACCCAGTACTTC.